Listed below are T cell receptor beta chains from one sample, sequenced in a study of blood T cell repertoires in COVID-19. This table comes from immunoSEQ multiplex PCR, and its TCRdb copy is limited to in-frame clones, with some not included. The data show about 120,000 clones, with 80% to 90% seen just once and 5.9% held by the top ten. Source material: peripheral blood. These receptors were collected from a man aged 80 or over with active or convalescent COVID-19. Each CDR3 is given with its conserved first and last residue. The D gene is left open where the match is weak. The size of a clone is reported for some rows only, either as once, few or many, or as a class for expanded clones.

clone_size,v_call,j_call,d_call,cdr3_aa,cdr3_nt
-,TRBV5-8,TRBJ2-7,TRBD2,CASSLTSGGVDEQYF,TGTGCCAGCAGCCTGACTAGCGGGGGGGTCGACGAGCAGTACTTC
-,TRBV7-2,TRBJ1-3,-,CASSLAGTPTGNTIYF,TGTGCCAGCAGCTTAGCCGGGACACCGACTGGAAACACCATATATTTT
-,TRBV30,TRBJ2-3,TRBD1,CVLDRRLGDTQYF,TGTGTCTTGGACAGGAGGTTGGGAGATACGCAGTATTTT
-,TRBV18,TRBJ2-5,TRBD1,CASSIGTGASQETQYF,TGTGCCAGCTCAATTGGGACAGGGGCCTCTCAAGAGACCCAGTACTTC
-,TRBV7-2,TRBJ2-5,TRBD1,CASSPGQGARETQYF,TGTGCCAGCAGCCCGGGACAGGGGGCAAGGGAGACCCAGTACTTC
-,TRBV18,TRBJ1-1,-,CASSPTGRDTEAFF,TGTGCCAGCTCACCAACAGGAAGGGACACTGAAGCTTTCTTT
once,TRBV30,TRBJ1-1,-,CAWSVQALRAFF,TGTGCCTGGAGTGTACAGGCCCTACGAGCTTTCTTT
-,TRBV19,TRBJ2-5,TRBD1,CASSIPGQGLETQYF,TGTGCCAGTAGTATACCGGGACAGGGGTTAGAGACCCAGTACTTC
-,TRBV9,TRBJ2-3,TRBD2,CASSRGGTDTQYF,TGTGCCAGCAGCCGGGGGGGCACAGATACGCAGTATTTT
-,TRBV24-1,TRBJ1-2,-,CATSDLNSPRGYTF,TGTGCCACCAGTGATTTGAACAGCCCCCGGGGCTACACCTTC
-,TRBV28,TRBJ1-2,TRBD1,CASSLPSGQTYGYTF,TGTGCCAGCAGTTTGCCCTCGGGACAGACGTATGGCTACACCTTC
-,TRBV12-5,TRBJ1-2,TRBD1,CASGNRGYDGYTF,TGTGCTAGTGGGAACAGGGGGTACGATGGCTACACCTTC
-,TRBV9,TRBJ2-3,TRBD2,CASSIDNGGTTDTQYF,TGTGCCAGCAGCATAGACAACGGGGGGACCACAGATACGCAGTATTTT
-,TRBV7-6,TRBJ1-4,-,CASSLVIRGRGTNEKLFF,TGTGCCAGCAGCTTAGTAATCAGGGGCAGAGGAACTAATGAAAAACTGTTTTTT
-,TRBV15,TRBJ1-1,-,CATSQGLNTEAFF,TGTGCCACCAGCCAGGGATTGAACACTGAAGCTTTCTTT
once,TRBV7-2,TRBJ1-5,-,CASSLAFGVGNQPQHF,TGTGCCAGCAGCTTAGCTTTCGGGGTAGGGAATCAGCCCCAGCATTTT
-,TRBV5-4,TRBJ2-7,-,CASSSTGQGYEQYF,TGTGCCAGCAGCTCAACTGGTCAGGGGTACGAGCAGTACTTC
-,TRBV7-2,TRBJ1-2,-,CASSLGRIYGYTF,TGTGCCAGCAGCTTAGGGAGAATCTATGGCTACACCTTC
-,TRBV19,TRBJ1-2,TRBD1,CASSSGQGYYGYTF,TGTGCCAGTAGTAGTGGACAGGGGTACTATGGCTACACCTTC
-,TRBV3-1/TRBV3-2,TRBJ2-7,-,CASSQERGNYEQYF,TGTGCCAGCAGCCAAGAGCGCGGTAACTACGAGCAGTACTTC
-,TRBV3-1/TRBV3-2,TRBJ1-6,-,CASSHPSPSSYNSPLHF,TGTGCCAGCAGCCACCCCTCTCCGAGCTCCTATAATTCACCCCTCCACTTT
-,TRBV7-2,TRBJ2-7,TRBD1,CASSLSRDRVYEQYF,TGTGCCAGCAGCTTATCTCGGGACAGGGTCTACGAGCAGTACTTC
-,TRBV11-2,TRBJ2-1,-,CASSPGGPSYNEQFF,TGTGCCAGCAGCCCAGGGGGGCCGTCCTACAATGAGCAGTTCTTC
-,TRBV5-1,TRBJ2-3,TRBD1,CASRPDRGQDTQYF,TGCGCCAGCAGACCGGACAGGGGGCAAGATACGCAGTATTTT
-,TRBV7-9,TRBJ2-3,TRBD1,CASSLQGAGDTQYF,TGTGCCAGCAGCTTACAGGGGGCTGGAGATACGCAGTATTTT
-,TRBV6-2/TRBV6-3,TRBJ1-2,-,CASSYGEGRLDGDYGYTF,TGTGCCAGCAGTTACGGCGAGGGCCGGCTGGATGGGGACTATGGCTACACCTTC
-,TRBV5-1,TRBJ2-3,-,CASSLGTGGPDTQYF,TGCGCCAGCAGCTTGGGGACAGGAGGGCCAGATACGCAGTATTTT